This T cell receptor beta chain appears in the sequencing data of a study of immune reconstitution after stem cell transplant in scleroderma. One entry per CDR3 protein results from TCRdb running MiXCR on the RT-PCR reads. The sample carries more than 450 distinct CDR3 sequences, 21% recorded once. This clonotype is large in the sample. The CDR3 runs 14 residues. Germline loops: CDR1 SGHNT, CDR2 YENEEA. J gave up 7 bases and V 2 bases, and 5 bases lay outside the gene matches. The receptor was isolated from a female donor with systemic sclerosis. Sampling was carried out before or after autologous hematopoietic stem cell transplantation (not recorded which). The chain is built from TRBV11-3 and TRBJ2-1, with 7 nucleotides matching TRBD1. The CDR3 is CASSLRGRRNEQFF. DNA for the CDR3: TGTGCCAGCAGCTTAAGGGGGCGCAGGAATGAGCAGTTCTTC. The full variable domain, its missing parts supplied by reference TRBV11-3 and TRBJ2-1, is EAGVVQSPRYKIIEKKQPVAFWCNPISGHNTLYWYLQNLGQGPELLIRYENEEAVDDSQLPKDRFSAERLKGVDSTLKIQPAELGDSAVYLCASSLRGRRNEQFFGPGTRLTVL.